This entry lists 7 T cell receptor beta chains sequenced from one sample in a study of cytomegalovirus exposure and HLA in healthy donors. With 60 Vbeta and 13 Jbeta primers, the PCR was carried out. Here immunoSEQ multiplex PCR was the method, and the copy in TCRdb shows in-frame clones only, minus some. The table shows around 130,000 clones, with about 80% occurring only once. The sample was PBMCs. Receptors were obtained from a man aged 25 to 45 in good health and CMV-seronegative.

The V and J genes are TRBV5-1 and TRBJ2-3, with D perhaps matching TRBD1 (6 bases). CDR3 length: 16 residues. Germline CDR1 reads SGHRS; CDR2 reads YFSETQ. V was trimmed by 0 bases and J by 0 bases, leaving 11 bases between them. The CDR3 DNA reads as TGCGCCAGCAGCTTGGTGACCGGGACAAGCACAGATACGCAGTATTTT. Its protein is CASSLVTGTSTDTQYF. Complete variable domain (other parts from reference TRBV5-1 and TRBJ2-3): KAGVTQTPRYLIKTRGQQVTLSCSPISGHRSVSWYQQTPGQGLQFLFEYFSETQRNKGNFPGRFSGRQFSNSRSEMNVSTLELGDSALYLCASSLVTGTSTDTQYFGPGTRLTVL.

Here the CDR3 DNA reads TGCGCCAGCAGCCAACTCCCTGGACTTGCCTACGAGCAGTACTTC. Its translation: CASSQLPGLAYEQYF. The chain employs TRBV4-1 and TRBJ2-7; weak D call: TRBD2 (5 bases). Germline CDR1 and CDR2: MGHRA and YSYEKL. The V gene lost 2 bases and the J gene lost 2 bases, with 13 bases spanning the gap. The CDR3 has 15 amino acids.

As concerns this clone: The sample carries other DNA sequences with the same CDR3. This sequence joins TRBV5-1 and TRBJ2-3, with 10 bases identical to TRBD1. Germline V gene lookup returns CDR1 SGHRS and CDR2 YFSETQ. The V and J ends lost 3 bases and 1 base, in that order; junction bases with no gene match: 2. This CDR3 contains 15 residues. The CDR3 coding sequence is TGCGCCAGCAGCTGGGGGACAGGGGGCACAGATACGCAGTATTTT. Translating it yields CASSWGTGGTDTQYF.

The chain carries TRBV12-5 and TRBJ2-2, with D unresolved. Germline CDR1 LGHNT, CDR2 FRNRAP. Trimming removed 4 bases at V and 0 bases at J, with 9 bases between. The length of the CDR3 is 15 residues. The CDR3 bases are TGTGCTAGTGGTTCCACTGTAACGAACACCGGGGAGCTGTTTTTT. It is translated as CASGSTVTNTGELFF.

The V gene is TRBV11-3, the J gene TRBJ2-3; the D is unclear. V lost 6 bases and J lost 1, with 8 bases in between. The germline V gene encodes CDR1 SGHNT and CDR2 YENEEA. The CDR3 has 13 amino acids. The DNA for the CDR3 is TGTGCCAGCAGATTGTCCGGCACAGATACGCAGTATTTT. It is translated as CASRLSGTDTQYF.

The V gene is TRBV28, the J gene TRBJ1-5; a possible D gene is TRBD1 (5 bases). Trimming pared 7 bases from V and 0 bases from J, leaving 16 bases between. The CDR3 totals 16 residues. Germline V gene data show CDR1 as MDHEN and CDR2 as SYDVKM. As DNA, the CDR3 is TGTGCCAGCAATATACTCGGGACTAATAGCAATCAGCCCCAGCATTTT. Amino acids: CASNILGTNSNQPQHF.

The chain is built from TRBV28 and TRBJ2-7; 9 nucleotides align to TRBD1. CDR1 MDHEN and CDR2 SYDVKM come from the germline V gene. The CDR3 is made up of 15 amino acids. With V trimmed by 4 bases and J by 5 bases, 9 bases remained unmatched. The CDR3 reads CASSSPGQGYHEQYF. The CDR3 region has the DNA TGTGCCAGCAGTTCTCCGGGACAGGGATACCACGAGCAGTACTTC.